One and the same sample provided the 21 T cell receptor beta chains below, sequenced in a study of breast tumors, draining lymph nodes, adjacent tissues. Axillary draining lymph nodes of breast cancer patients supplied the node samples. Each CDR3 protein gets one entry after TCRdb re-called the multiplex PCR reads with MiXCR. The top ten hold about 1% of the sample, which has 290,000 or so distinct CDR3 sequences, 30% to 35% seen once. Material: axillary lymph node tissue. These receptors originate from a female donor with breast cancer. Some clones in this sample may be carry-over from other donors' samples.

This clonotype came up many times. Here the CDR3 reads CSVEQGTGTQYF. The CDR3 DNA reads as TGCAGCGTTGAACAGGGGACGGGTACGCAGTATTTT. The rearrangement joins TRBV29-1 to TRBJ2-3; maybe TRBD1 (6 bases). The CDR3 spans 12 residues. V was clipped by 2 bases and J by 8 bases, with 11 bases between them. Germline V lookup: CDR1 SQVTM, CDR2 ANQGSEA.

Turning to this clonotype: This is likely a read error, given that the CDR3 carries no conserved phenylalanine or tryptophan at its end. The V call is TRBV9, the J call TRBJ1-1; 8 bases match TRBD1. There are 13 residues in the CDR3. CDR1 and CDR2 from the germline V gene are SGDLS and YYNGEE. V lost 2 bases, J lost 7 bases, and 4 bases stayed unmatched. The CDR3 loop is CASSVTGASEAFL. The DNA of the CDR3 is TGTGCCAGCAGCGTGACAGGGGCAAGTGAAGCTTTCTTG.

This clonotype was detected many times. The chain has TRBV11-3 and TRBJ2-6; D is unclear. V lost 1 base to trimming and J lost 4 bases, with 8 bases between them. Per the germline V gene, CDR1 is SGHNT and CDR2 is YENEEA. This CDR3 comprises 15 residues. DNA of the CDR3: TGTGCCAGCAGCTTAGTAGGGTTCGGGGCCAACGTCCTGACTTTC. Residues: CASSLVGFGANVLTF.

With respect to this clonotype: A much larger clone differs by one base, so this may be a read error. This chain uses TRBV11-1 with TRBJ1-2, with D unclear. The CDR3 runs to 14 residues. V was pared by 2 bases and J by 4 bases, with 11 bases between. Germline V gene lookup returns CDR1 SGHAT and CDR2 FQDESV (reference sequence). CDR3 in DNA: TGTGCCAGCAGCTTAAACAGACTAACCTATGGCTACACCTTC. Residues: CASSLNRLTYGYTF. The whole variable domain, remainder taken from reference TRBV11-1 and TRBJ1-2, is EAEVAQSPRYKITEKSQAVAFWCDPISGHATLYWYRQILGQGPELLVQFQDESVVDDSQLPKDRFSAERLKGVDSTLKIQPAELGDSAMYLCASSLNRLTYGYTFGSGTRLTVV.

This clonotype has ten or more counts. The chain has TRBV2 and TRBJ2-5, with D possibly matching TRBD1 (6 bases). CDR3 length: 15 residues. Germline CDR1 reads SNHLY; CDR2 reads FYNNEI. V lost 1 base to trimming and J lost 4 bases, with 13 bases between them. CDR3 in amino acids: CASSEGQVFSETQYF. The CDR3 DNA reads TGTGCCAGCAGTGAAGGACAGGTTTTTTCAGAGACCCAGTACTTC. The complete variable domain, with remaining parts taken from reference TRBV2 and TRBJ2-5, reads EPEVTQTPSHQVTQMGQEVILRCVPISNHLYFYWYRQILGQKVEFLVSFYNNEISEKSEIFDDQFSVERPDGSNFTLKIRSTKLEDSAMYFCASSEGQVFSETQYFGPGTRLLVL.

This clonotype was observed many times. This chain links TRBV5-1 with TRBJ2-7, with 9 bases aligning to TRBD2. The trim removed 2 bases at V and 7 bases at J, leaving 7 bases unmatched. The CDR3 extends over 14 amino acids. The V gene's germline CDR1 is SGHRS and CDR2 YFSETQ. The CDR3 sequence: CASSFSSGNREQYF. CDR3 bases: TGCGCCAGCAGCTTTTCTAGCGGGAATCGAGAGCAGTACTTC. Combining the CDR3 with reference TRBV5-1 and TRBJ2-7 gives the whole variable domain KAGVTQTPRYLIKTRGQQVTLSCSPISGHRSVSWYQQTPGQGLQFLFEYFSETQRNKGNFPGRFSGRQFSNSRSEMNVSTLELGDSALYLCASSFSSGNREQYFGPGTRLTVT.

This clonotype was seen ten or more times. The rearrangement joins TRBV2 to TRBJ2-1; 13 bases agree with TRBD2. Germline assignment: CDR1 SNHLY and CDR2 FYNNEI. The CDR3 runs to 16 residues. The junction had 6 bases not matched to a gene; V was cut back by 5 bases and J by 5 bases. This CDR3 reads CASSPQGLAGHNEQFF. As DNA, the CDR3 is TGTGCCAGCAGTCCCCAGGGACTAGCGGGACACAATGAGCAGTTCTTC.

This rearrangement joins TRBV7-9 to TRBJ1-1, with D maybe TRBD1 (5 bases). Germline loops: CDR1 SEHNR, CDR2 FQNEAQ (reference sequence). V was clipped by 4 bases and J by 5 bases, with 17 bases between them. The CDR3 is 15 amino acids. The CDR3 loop is CASSSRGRVATEAFF. The CDR3 nucleotides are TGTGCCAGCAGCTCACGGGGCAGGGTTGCAACTGAAGCTTTCTTT. Filled out from reference TRBV7-9 and TRBJ1-1, the complete variable domain reads DTGVSQNPRHKITKRGQNVTFRCDPISEHNRLYWYRQTLGQGPEFLTYFQNEAQLEKSRLLSDRFSAERPKGSFSTLEIQRTEQGDSAMYLCASSSRGRVATEAFFGQGTRLTVV.

Points on this clonotype: The junction differs from germline at one of its ends, possibly a read error. J is TRBJ2-4 and V is TRBV9; maybe TRBD1 (5 bases). The germline V gene has CDR1 SGDLS and CDR2 YYNGEE. The CDR3 loop spans 13 amino acids. The CDR3 sequence is CASSAGHKNVQYF. CDR3 DNA sequence: TGTGCCAGCAGCGCAGGACACAAAAACGTTCAGTACTTC.

This clonotype has a handful of counts. J is TRBJ1-6 and V is TRBV18; D is unclear. CDR3 length: 15 amino acids. The germline V gene has CDR1 KGHSH and CDR2 LQKENI. Between the trimmed V and J ends, which lost 3 bases and 10 bases, there was a span of 16 bases. The CDR3 reads CASSPTGPPGSPLHF. The CDR3 bases are TGTGCCAGCTCACCCACCGGGCCCCCCGGGTCACCCCTCCACTTT.

The sample holds one count of this clonotype. The genes are TRBV29-1 and TRBJ1-5; D gene uncertain. Trimming cost V 7 bases and J 0 bases, with 13 bases left between them. The germline V gene has CDR1 SQVTM and CDR2 ANQGSEA. CDR3 length equals 14 residues. The CDR3 sequence is CSALLGDSNQPQHF. CDR3 in DNA: TGCAGCGCCTTACTGGGAGATAGCAATCAGCCCCAGCATTTT. The variable domain in full, completed from reference TRBV29-1 and TRBJ1-5, reads SAVISQKPSRDICQRGTSLTIQCQVDSQVTMMFWYRQQPGQSLTLIATANQGSEATYESGFVIDKFPISRPNLTFSTLTVSNMSPEDSSIYLCSALLGDSNQPQHFGDGTRLSIL.

In this sample, this clonotype turned up many times. V usage is TRBV20-1 and J usage is TRBJ2-5; 9 bases are a match to TRBD2. With V trimmed by 2 bases and J by 14 bases, 9 bases remained unmatched. The CDR3 totals 12 residues. Germline CDR1 is DFQATT and CDR2 is SNEGSKA (reference sequence). This CDR3 reads CSARPPTSGLYF. The CDR3 DNA reads as TGCAGTGCTAGACCGCCTACTAGCGGGCTTTACTTC.

On this clonotype: Since no conserved phenylalanine or tryptophan closes the CDR3, a read error is the likely cause. The DNA is left out, because the CDR3 cannot be placed on it with certainty; the CDR3 is given as TCRdb lists it. CDR3 loop: CASSYPGQ. The J gene is TRBJ2-6, the V gene TRBV5-4; the DNA was not compared with TRBD1, the D call given in the table. Including both end residues, the CDR3 is 8 amino acids long. Germline loops: CDR1 SGHNT, CDR2 YYREEE (reference sequence).

This clonotype occurred many times. The chain employs TRBV24-1 and TRBJ2-5, with D perhaps given as TRBD1 or TRBD2 (5 bases each). This CDR3 is 14 amino acids long. Trimming took 9 bases from V and 5 from J, leaving 18 bases between them. Germline V lookup: CDR1 KGHDR, CDR2 SFDVKD. The CDR3 nucleotides are TGTGCCACCCTTACGGGACGGTTGCCCGAGACCCAGTACTTC. This translates into CATLTGRLPETQYF.

This clonotype was picked up one time. The chain combines TRBV12-3 or TRBV12-4 with TRBJ1-1; no clear D. The CDR3 runs to 13 residues. The V gene lost 7 bases and the J gene lost 11 bases, with 20 bases spanning the gap. The CDR3 is CASTLKVGLVAFF. CDR3 sequence (DNA): TGTGCCAGCACCCTAAAGGTTGGGTTAGTCGCTTTCTTT.

This clonotype was recorded many times. This chain connects TRBV20-1 to TRBJ2-3; D unresolved. CDR3 length: 13 residues. Germline assignment: CDR1 DFQATT and CDR2 SNEGSKA (reference sequence). V dropped 0 bases and J dropped 2 bases, with 6 bases sitting between them. The chain's CDR3 is CSARDPLTDTQYF. The CDR3 DNA follows: TGCAGTGCTAGAGATCCCCTCACAGATACGCAGTATTTT.

This clonotype was counted at least ten times. In DNA form, the CDR3 reads TGTGCCAGCAGCTTAGATCTGGGCGGGACCCAGTACTTC. Translating gives CASSLDLGGTQYF. This chain links TRBV7-9 with TRBJ2-5; D ambiguous. The germline gives CDR1 SEHNR, CDR2 FQNEAQ (reference sequence). V lost 1 base to trimming and J lost 7 bases, with 10 bases between them. This CDR3 spans 13 amino acids.

This clonotype showed up just a few times. The chain couples TRBV6-2 or TRBV6-3 to TRBJ1-5, with a possible D match to TRBD1 (6 bases). Germline CDR1 and CDR2: MNHEY and SVGEGT. The CDR3 has 15 amino acids. The V end was cut by 4 bases, the J end by 1 base, with 11 bases between. DNA of the CDR3: TGTGCCAGCAGTTCCCACAGGGTGAGCAATCAGCCCCAGCATTTT. It yields the protein CASSSHRVSNQPQHF.

This clonotype was detected many times. The chain joins TRBV20-1 to TRBJ1-5; D is perhaps TRBD1 (5 bases). The V gene lost 6 bases and the J gene lost 0 bases, with 12 bases spanning the gap. There are 14 residues in the CDR3. The germline CDR1 and CDR2 sequences are DFQATT and SNEGSKA (reference sequence). CDR3 sequence reads: CSAKGPYSNQPQHF. The CDR3 coding sequence is TGCAGTGCCAAGGGACCCTATAGCAATCAGCCCCAGCATTTT.

Many counts were recorded for this clonotype. The chain combines TRBV2 with TRBJ1-2; D may be TRBD1 (5 bases). CDR1 is SNHLY, CDR2 FYNNEI, per germline. This CDR3 region has 12 residues. The V gene lost 10 bases and the J gene lost 8 bases, with 17 bases spanning the gap. The DNA of the CDR3 is TGTGCCACGAGGTCGTCAGGGAGAGGCTACACCTTC. Protein: CATRSSGRGYTF.

In the case of this clonotype: Being one base from a much bigger clone, this may be a read error. This sequence joins TRBV5-6 and TRBJ2-7; D is unclear. Trimming stripped 4 bases from V and 5 bases from J, with 10 bases between. In germline, CDR1 is SGHDT, CDR2 YYEEEE. This CDR3 region has 12 residues. The CDR3 DNA follows: TGTGCCAGCAGCCGATTGAGCCACGAGCAGTACTTC. It specifies CASSRLSHEQYF.